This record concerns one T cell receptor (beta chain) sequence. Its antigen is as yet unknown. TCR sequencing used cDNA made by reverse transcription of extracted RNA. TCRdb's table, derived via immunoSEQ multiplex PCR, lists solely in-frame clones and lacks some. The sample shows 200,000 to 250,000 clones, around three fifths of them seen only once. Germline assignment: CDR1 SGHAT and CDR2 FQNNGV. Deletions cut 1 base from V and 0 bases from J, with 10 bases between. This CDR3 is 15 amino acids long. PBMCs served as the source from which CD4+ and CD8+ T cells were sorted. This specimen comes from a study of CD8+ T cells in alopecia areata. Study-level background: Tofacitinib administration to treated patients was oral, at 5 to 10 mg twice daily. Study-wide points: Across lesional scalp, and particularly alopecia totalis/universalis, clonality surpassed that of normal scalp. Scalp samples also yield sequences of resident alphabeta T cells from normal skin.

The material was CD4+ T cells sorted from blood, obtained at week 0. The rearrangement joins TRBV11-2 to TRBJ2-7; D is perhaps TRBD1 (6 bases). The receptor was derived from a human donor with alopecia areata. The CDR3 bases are TGTGCCAGCAGCTTAGCAGGGGCGTCCTCCTACGAGCAGTACTTC. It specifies CASSLAGASSYEQYF. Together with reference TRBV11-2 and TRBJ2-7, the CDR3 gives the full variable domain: EAGVAQSPRYKIIEKRQSVAFWCNPISGHATLYWYQQILGQGPKLLIQFQNNGVVDDSQLPKDRFSAERLKGVDSTLKIQPAKLEDSAVYLCASSLAGASSYEQYFGPGTRLTVT.